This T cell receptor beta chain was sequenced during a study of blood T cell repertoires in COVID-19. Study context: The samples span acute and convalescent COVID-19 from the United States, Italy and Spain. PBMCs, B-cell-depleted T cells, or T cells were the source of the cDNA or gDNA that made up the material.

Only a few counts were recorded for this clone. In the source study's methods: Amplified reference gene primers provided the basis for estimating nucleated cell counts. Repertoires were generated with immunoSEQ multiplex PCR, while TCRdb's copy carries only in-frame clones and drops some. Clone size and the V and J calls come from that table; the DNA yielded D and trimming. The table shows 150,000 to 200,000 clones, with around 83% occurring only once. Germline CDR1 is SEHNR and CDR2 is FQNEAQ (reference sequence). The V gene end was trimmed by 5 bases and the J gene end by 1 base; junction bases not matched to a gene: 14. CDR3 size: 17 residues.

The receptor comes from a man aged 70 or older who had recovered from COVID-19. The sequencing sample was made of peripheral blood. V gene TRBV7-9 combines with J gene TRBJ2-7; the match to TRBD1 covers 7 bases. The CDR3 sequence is CASSKTGMPPLSYEQYF. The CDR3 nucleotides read TGTGCCAGCAGCAAGACAGGGATGCCCCCCCTTTCCTACGAGCAGTACTTC.